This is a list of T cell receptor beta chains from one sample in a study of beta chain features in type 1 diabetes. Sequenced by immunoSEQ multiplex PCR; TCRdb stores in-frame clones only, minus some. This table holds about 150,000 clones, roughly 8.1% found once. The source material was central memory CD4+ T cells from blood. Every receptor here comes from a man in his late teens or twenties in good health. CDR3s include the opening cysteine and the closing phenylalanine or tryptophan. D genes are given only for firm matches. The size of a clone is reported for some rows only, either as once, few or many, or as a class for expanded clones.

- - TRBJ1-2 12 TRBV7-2 TGTGCCAGCACCTCTGGCGGGGGCGGCTACACCTTC CASTSGGGGYTF
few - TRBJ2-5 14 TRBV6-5 TGTGCCAGCAGTGAATTGGGCGTTCAAGAGACCCAGTACTTC CASSELGVQETQYF
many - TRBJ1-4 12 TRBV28 TGTGCCAGCAGTCTAGATAATGAAAAACTGTTTTTT CASSLDNEKLFF
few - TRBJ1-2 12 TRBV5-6 TGTGCCAGCAGCTCCCGGTACTATGGCTACACCTTC CASSSRYYGYTF
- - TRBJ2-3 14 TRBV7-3 TGTGCCAGCAGCTTATCCGACAACACAGATACGCAGTATTTT CASSLSDNTDTQYF
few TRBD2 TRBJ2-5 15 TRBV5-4 TGTGCCAGCAGTCCCGGGACTAGCGGGCAAGAGACCCAGTACTTC CASSPGTSGQETQYF
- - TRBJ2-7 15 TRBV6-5 TGTGCCAGCAGCCTTAAGGGGCCCAACTCCTACGAGCAGTACTTC CASSLKGPNSYEQYF
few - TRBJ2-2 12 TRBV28 TGTGCCAGCAAGCTGGACACCGGGGAGCTGTTTTTT CASKLDTGELFF
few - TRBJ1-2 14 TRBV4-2 TGTGCCAGCAGCCAAGCGACCAGGGAACCTGGCTACACCTTC CASSQATREPGYTF
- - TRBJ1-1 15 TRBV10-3 TGTGCCATCAGTGAGTCTGGGAGCATGAACACTGAAGCTTTCTTT CAISESGSMNTEAFF
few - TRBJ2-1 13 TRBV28 TGTGCCAGCAGTCCCCGAGGCAGGGGAGAGCAGTTCTTC CASSPRGRGEQFF
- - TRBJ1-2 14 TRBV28 TGTGCCAGCAGTTTTTCGTATCAGGGTCCTGGCTACACCTTC CASSFSYQGPGYTF
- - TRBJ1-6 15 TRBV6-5 TGTGCCAGCAGTCGGTCAGGGGTATGGAATTCACCCCTCCACTTT CASSRSGVWNSPLHF
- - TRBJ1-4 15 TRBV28 TGTGCCAGCAGGCGTCAACCGCTAAATAATGAAAAACTGTTTTTT CASRRQPLNNEKLFF